These T cell receptor beta chains were read from a single sample in a study of T cells in Graves' hyperthyroidism and ophthalmopathy. From the multiplex PCR reads, TCRdb called clonotypes with MiXCR, one entry per CDR3 protein. The sample records hundreds of thousands of distinct CDR3 sequences, 15% to 20% being singletons. Input material: blood. The receptor set was obtained from a man aged 35 to 55 with Graves' ophthalmopathy. CDR3s include the opening cysteine and the closing phenylalanine or tryptophan. D genes are given only for firm matches. Clone size is not always given. Where it is, it says once, few, many or a class for expanded clones.

j_gene,v_gene,abundance,d_gene,CDR3aa,CDR3nt
TRBJ2-2,TRBV7-2,.,TRBD2,CASSISSGSETGELFF,TGTGCCAGCAGCATCTCTAGCGGGAGTGAAACCGGGGAGCTGTTTTTT
TRBJ2-7,TRBV5-1,many,TRBD1,CASSSLPGQVYEQYF,TGCGCCAGCAGCTCACTCCCGGGACAGGTCTACGAGCAGTACTTC
TRBJ1-2,TRBV2,many,.,CASKGDGYTF,TGTGCCAGCAAAGGGGATGGCTACACCTTC
TRBJ1-1,TRBV3-1,many,.,CASKRYGEANTEAFF,TGTGCCAGCAAACGTTATGGGGAAGCGAACACTGAAGCTTTCTTT
TRBJ2-1,TRBV7-2,.,TRBD2,CASSWTSGSGGNEQFF,TGTGCCAGCAGCTGGACTAGCGGGAGTGGGGGCAATGAGCAGTTCTTC
TRBJ2-5,TRBV6-1,.,.,CASATGLETQYF,TGTGCCAGTGCGACAGGTTTGGAGACCCAGTACTTC
TRBJ2-1,TRBV10-3,few,.,CAISESRDESEQFF,TGTGCCATCAGTGAGTCCCGGGACGAAAGTGAGCAGTTCTTC
TRBJ2-5,TRBV13,few,.,CASSWDEGGGTQYF,TGTGCCAGCAGCTGGGACGAGGGTGGTGGGACCCAGTACTTC
TRBJ1-6,TRBV5-1,.,.,CASSRNRESDSPLHF,TGCGCCAGCAGCCGGAACAGGGAATCCGATTCACCCCTCCACTTT
TRBJ2-5,TRBV3-1,many,.,CASSQNRATETQYF,TGTGCCAGCAGCCAAAATCGGGCTACGGAGACCCAGTACTTC
TRBJ2-1,TRBV4-3,.,TRBD2,CASSQALPQAGGHYNEQFF,TGCGCCAGCAGCCAAGCCTTACCCCAGGCGGGAGGCCATTACAATGAGCAGTTCTTC
TRBJ2-5,TRBV7-2,few,.,CASSLSFQETQYF,TGTGCCAGCAGCTTGAGTTTCCAAGAGACCCAGTACTTC
TRBJ2-1,TRBV27,.,.,CASRDGASSYNEQFF,TGTGCCAGCAGGGACGGGGCTAGCTCCTACAATGAGCAGTTCTTC
TRBJ1-6,TRBV3-1,many,.,CASSQGIIGAPLHF,TGTGCCAGCAGCCAAGGAATTATCGGGGCTCCCCTCCACTTT
TRBJ2-3,TRBV2,many,.,CASSPGSSGFTDTQYF,TGTGCCAGCAGTCCTGGGAGTAGCGGATTCACAGATACGCAGTATTTT
TRBJ2-7,TRBV29-1,once,TRBD2,CSVVSPSGYEQYF,TGCAGCGTTGTCTCCCCTAGCGGCTACGAGCAGTACTTC
TRBJ2-7,TRBV7-9,few,TRBD2,CASSLVRTSGIRSDEQYF,TGTGCCAGCAGCTTAGTAAGGACTAGCGGGATACGGTCCGACGAGCAGTACTTC
TRBJ1-6,TRBV6-2/TRBV6-3,.,.,CASTTTNSPLHF,TGTGCCAGCACCACCACTAATTCACCCCTCCACTTT
TRBJ2-5,TRBV7-3,many,TRBD2,CASSPGTSGALRETQYF,TGTGCCAGCAGCCCAGGGACTAGCGGGGCCCTACGAGAGACCCAGTACTTC
TRBJ1-5,TRBV7-9,.,.,CASTQEGDQPQHF,TGTGCCAGCACCCAGGAGGGGGATCAGCCCCAGCATTTT
TRBJ2-7,TRBV5-6,.,.,CASRLSPSVGSYEQYF,TGTGCCAGCCGCCTGTCCCCTAGCGTTGGATCCTACGAGCAGTACTTC
TRBJ2-3,TRBV11-3,many,.,CASSPGPAYTQYF,TGTGCCAGCAGTCCGGGTCCCGCGTATACGCAGTATTTT
TRBJ2-1,TRBV20-1,few,TRBD2,CSPGQREGQNEQFF,TGCAGCCCCGGGCAGCGGGAGGGCCAGAATGAGCAGTTCTTC
TRBJ2-7,TRBV7-9,few,TRBD1,CASSTRQGGTYEQYF,TGTGCCAGCAGCACAAGACAGGGGGGAACCTACGAGCAGTACTTC
TRBJ2-7,TRBV20-1,few,TRBD2,CSARNSGGVNEQYF,TGCAGTGCTAGGAATAGCGGGGGGGTTAACGAGCAGTACTTC
TRBJ1-1,TRBV6-1,few,.,CASSYTTEAFF,TGTGCCAGCAGTTATACCACTGAAGCTTTCTTT
TRBJ2-3,TRBV28,many,TRBD2,CASSLSGTADTQYF,TGTGCCAGCAGTTTAAGCGGGACCGCAGATACGCAGTATTTT
TRBJ2-2,TRBV19,.,.,CASRPLANTGELFF,TGTGCCAGTAGACCTCTAGCGAACACCGGGGAGCTGTTTTTT
TRBJ2-7,TRBV10-3,many,.,CATGLKGSEQYF,TGTGCCACAGGACTTAAGGGGAGCGAGCAGTACTTC
TRBJ1-3,TRBV20-1,many,TRBD1,CSALNPPRTGGNTIYF,TGCAGTGCCTTAAATCCCCCTAGGACAGGGGGTAACACCATATATTTT
TRBJ2-7,TRBV30,.,.,CAWSRRGRAGGDHEQYF,TGTGCCTGGAGTCGGAGGGGGCGGGCGGGAGGCGACCACGAGCAGTACTTC
TRBJ2-7,TRBV7-8,many,.,CASSLALEEQYF,TGTGCCAGCAGCTTAGCGTTGGAAGAGCAGTACTTC
TRBJ2-1,TRBV7-2,many,TRBD2,CASSPTSGGQRNEQFF,TGTGCCAGCAGCCCTACTAGCGGGGGGCAGCGCAATGAGCAGTTCTTC
TRBJ2-7,TRBV2,few,TRBD2,CASSGTSGRGYEQYF,TGTGCCAGCAGTGGGACTAGCGGGAGGGGCTACGAGCAGTACTTC
TRBJ2-7,TRBV4-1,few,TRBD1,CASSPGTGAKNEQYF,TGCGCCAGCAGCCCCGGGACAGGGGCAAAAAACGAGCAGTACTTC
TRBJ2-7,TRBV28,many,.,CASSFRAESSYEQYF,TGTGCCAGCAGTTTCCGTGCGGAAAGCTCCTACGAGCAGTACTTC
TRBJ1-6,TRBV30,.,TRBD1,CAWSPGGNSPLHF,TGTGCCTGGAGCCCAGGGGGGAATTCACCCCTCCACTTT
TRBJ2-3,TRBV7-6,.,.,CASSQPGLPTDTQYF,TGTGCCAGCAGCCAACCAGGACTACCTACAGATACGCAGTATTTT
TRBJ2-3,TRBV5-1,few,.,CASRTQPTDTQYF,TGCGCCAGCCGGACGCAGCCCACAGATACGCAGTATTTT
TRBJ2-2,TRBV15,many,.,CATSNTRVNTGELFF,TGTGCCACCAGCAATACCAGGGTTAACACCGGGGAGCTGTTTTTT
TRBJ2-1,TRBV6-2/TRBV6-3,many,.,CASSYADQGGNEQFF,TGTGCCAGCAGTTACGCGGATCAGGGTGGTAATGAGCAGTTCTTC
TRBJ2-7,TRBV6-1,many,.,CASYGPGEWGYYEQYF,TGTGCCAGCTATGGGCCGGGAGAATGGGGTTACTACGAGCAGTACTTC
TRBJ1-2,TRBV6-4,.,.,CASSDPDRKVRGYTF,TGTGCCAGCAGTGACCCCGACAGGAAGGTACGTGGCTACACCTTC
TRBJ2-5,TRBV20-1,.,.,CSASAGTGPSTQYF,TGCAGTGCTAGCGCCGGGACGGGGCCTTCGACCCAGTACTTC
TRBJ1-5,TRBV5-1,.,TRBD1,CASSWDSGGNQPQHF,TGCGCCAGCAGCTGGGACAGCGGAGGGAATCAGCCCCAGCATTTT
TRBJ2-1,TRBV7-2,.,TRBD2,CASSPGGLAGVAYNEQFF,TGTGCCAGCAGCCCAGGAGGACTAGCGGGGGTCGCCTACAATGAGCAGTTCTTC